The subject of this entry is one TCR beta chain. The antigen is undetermined. Clones were sequenced by immunoSEQ multiplex PCR, and TCRdb holds only the in-frame ones, with some missing. This sample has more than 7,000 clones, with approximately 64% found just once. The sample is drawn from a study of CD4+ T cells in melanoma. Study-level results: In melanoma, neoantigen-specific CD4+ T cells reportedly differed in differentiation state. A reported correlation linked neoantigen-specific CD4+ T cells to CD8+, macrophage and B cell function.

Material: cells from a culture (not recorded whether cultured in vitro). This sequence originates from a human donor with melanoma.

The CDR3 spells CASSSHFEQYF. DNA for the CDR3: TGTGCCAGCAGCAGTCACTTCGAGCAGTACTTC. V is TRBV7-8 and J is TRBJ2-7; D gene ambiguous. Germline V gene lookup returns CDR1 SGHVS and CDR2 FQNEAQ. The CDR3 extends over 11 amino acids. V was clipped by 5 bases and J by 6 bases, with 8 bases between them. Based on the CDR3 plus reference TRBV7-8 and TRBJ2-7, the full variable domain is GAGVSQSPRYKVAKRGQDVALRCDPISGHVSLFWYQQALGQGPEFLTYFQNEAQLDKSGLPSDRFFAERPEGSVSTLKIQRTQQEDSAVYLCASSSHFEQYFGPGTRLTVT.